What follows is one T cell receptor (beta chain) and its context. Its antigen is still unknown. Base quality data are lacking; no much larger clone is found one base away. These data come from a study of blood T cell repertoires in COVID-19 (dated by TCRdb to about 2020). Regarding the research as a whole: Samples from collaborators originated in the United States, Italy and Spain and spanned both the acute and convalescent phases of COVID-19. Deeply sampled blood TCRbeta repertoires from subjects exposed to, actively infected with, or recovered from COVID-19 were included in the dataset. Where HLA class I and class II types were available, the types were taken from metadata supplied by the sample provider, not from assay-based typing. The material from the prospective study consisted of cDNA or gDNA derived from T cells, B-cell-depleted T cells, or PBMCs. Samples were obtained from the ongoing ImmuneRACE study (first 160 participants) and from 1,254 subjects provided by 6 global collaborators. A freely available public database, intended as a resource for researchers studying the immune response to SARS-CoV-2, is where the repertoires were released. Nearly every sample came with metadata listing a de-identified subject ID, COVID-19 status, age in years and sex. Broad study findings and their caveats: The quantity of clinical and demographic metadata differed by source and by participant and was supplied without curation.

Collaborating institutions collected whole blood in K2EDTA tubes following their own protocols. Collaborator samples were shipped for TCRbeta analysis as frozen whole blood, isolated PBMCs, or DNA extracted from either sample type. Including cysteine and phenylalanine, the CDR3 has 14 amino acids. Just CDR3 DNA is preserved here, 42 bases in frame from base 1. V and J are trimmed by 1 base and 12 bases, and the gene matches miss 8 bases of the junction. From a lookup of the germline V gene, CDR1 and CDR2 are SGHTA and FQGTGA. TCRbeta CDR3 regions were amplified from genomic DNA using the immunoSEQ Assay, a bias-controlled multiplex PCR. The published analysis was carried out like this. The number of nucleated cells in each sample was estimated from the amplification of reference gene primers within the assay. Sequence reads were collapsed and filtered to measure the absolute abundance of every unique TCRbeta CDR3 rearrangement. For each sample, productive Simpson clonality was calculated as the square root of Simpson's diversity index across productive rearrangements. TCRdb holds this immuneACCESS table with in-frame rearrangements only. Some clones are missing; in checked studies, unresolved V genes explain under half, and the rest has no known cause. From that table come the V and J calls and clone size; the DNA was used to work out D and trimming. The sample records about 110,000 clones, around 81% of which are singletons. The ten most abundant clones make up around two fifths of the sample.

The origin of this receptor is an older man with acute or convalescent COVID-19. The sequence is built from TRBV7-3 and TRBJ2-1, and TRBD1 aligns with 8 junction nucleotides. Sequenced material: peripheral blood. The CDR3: CASSLNGQGSRQFF. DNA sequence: TGTGCCAGCAGCTTAAACGGACAGGGCTCTCGGCAGTTCTTC.